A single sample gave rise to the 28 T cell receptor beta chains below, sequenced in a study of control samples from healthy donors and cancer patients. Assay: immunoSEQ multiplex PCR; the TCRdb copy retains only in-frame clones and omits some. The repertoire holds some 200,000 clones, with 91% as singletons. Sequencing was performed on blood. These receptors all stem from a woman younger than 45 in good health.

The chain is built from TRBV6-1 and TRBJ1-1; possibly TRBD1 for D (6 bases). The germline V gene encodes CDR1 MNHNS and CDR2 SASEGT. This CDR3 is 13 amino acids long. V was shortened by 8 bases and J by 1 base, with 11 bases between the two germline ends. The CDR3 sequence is CASGRTENTEAFF. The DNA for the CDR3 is TGTGCCAGCGGCAGGACAGAGAACACTGAAGCTTTCTTT.

The chain's CDR3 is CASSPDRAETQYF. The CDR3 region has the DNA TGTGCCAGCAGCCCGGACAGGGCAGAGACCCAGTACTTC. This rearrangement joins TRBV7-8 to TRBJ2-5; 8 bases match TRBD1. The CDR3 length is 13 residues. V was pared by 5 bases and J by 4 bases, with 3 bases of the junction left unmatched. Looked up from germline, CDR1 is SGHVS and CDR2 is FQNEAQ. Drawing the rest from reference TRBV7-8 and TRBJ2-5, the complete variable domain is GAGVSQSPRYKVAKRGQDVALRCDPISGHVSLFWYQQALGQGPEFLTYFQNEAQLDKSGLPSDRFFAERPEGSVSTLKIQRTQQEDSAVYLCASSPDRAETQYFGPGTRLLVL.

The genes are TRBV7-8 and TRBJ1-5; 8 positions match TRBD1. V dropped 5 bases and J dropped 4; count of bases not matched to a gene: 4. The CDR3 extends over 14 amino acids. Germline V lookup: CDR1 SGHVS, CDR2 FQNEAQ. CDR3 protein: CASSPQGANQPQHF. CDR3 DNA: TGTGCCAGCAGCCCCCAGGGGGCGAATCAGCCCCAGCATTTT.

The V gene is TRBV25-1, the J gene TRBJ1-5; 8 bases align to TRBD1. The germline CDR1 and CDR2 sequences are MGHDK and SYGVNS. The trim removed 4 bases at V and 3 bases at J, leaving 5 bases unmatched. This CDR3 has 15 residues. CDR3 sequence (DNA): TGTGCCAGCAGTGGGACAGGGATAGACAATCAGCCCCAGCATTTT. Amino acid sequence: CASSGTGIDNQPQHF.

The CDR3 loop is CASSMGGANVLTF. The CDR3 nucleotides are TGTGCCAGTAGTATGGGCGGGGCCAACGTCCTGACTTTC. This chain uses TRBV19 with TRBJ2-6; unclear D gene. This CDR3 contains 13 residues. Trimming removed 3 bases at V and 4 bases at J, with 4 bases between. Germline CDR1 and CDR2: LNHDA and SQIVND (reference sequence). Full variable domain (outside the CDR3, taken from reference TRBV19 and TRBJ2-6): DGGITQSPKYLFRKEGQNVTLSCEQNLNHDAMYWYRQDPGQGLRLIYYSQIVNDFQKGDIAEGYSVSREKKESFPLTVTSAQKNPTAFYLCASSMGGANVLTFGAGSRLTVL.

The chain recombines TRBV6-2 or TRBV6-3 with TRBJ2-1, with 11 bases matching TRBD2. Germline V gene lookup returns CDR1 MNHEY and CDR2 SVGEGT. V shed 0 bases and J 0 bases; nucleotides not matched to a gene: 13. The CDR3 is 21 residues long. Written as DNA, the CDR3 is TGTGCCAGCAGTTACTCGACGACTAGCGGGATGGAGAAGAGCTCCTACAATGAGCAGTTCTTC. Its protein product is CASSYSTTSGMEKSSYNEQFF.

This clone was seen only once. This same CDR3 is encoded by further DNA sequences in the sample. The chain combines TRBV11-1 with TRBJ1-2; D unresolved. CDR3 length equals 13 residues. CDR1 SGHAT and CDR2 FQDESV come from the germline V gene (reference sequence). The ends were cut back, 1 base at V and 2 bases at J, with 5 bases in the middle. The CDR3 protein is CASSLVRNYGYTF. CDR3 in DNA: TGTGCCAGCAGCTTAGTCAGGAACTATGGCTACACCTTC.

CDR3 nucleotide sequence: TGCGCCAGCAGCCAAGATCTTGGACCAGATACGCAGTATTTT. As protein: CASSQDLGPDTQYF. This chain uses TRBV4-1 with TRBJ2-3, with unresolved D. V gave up 0 bases and J gave up 4 bases, with 8 bases separating them. In germline, CDR1 is MGHRA, CDR2 YSYEKL. The CDR3 has 14 amino acids.

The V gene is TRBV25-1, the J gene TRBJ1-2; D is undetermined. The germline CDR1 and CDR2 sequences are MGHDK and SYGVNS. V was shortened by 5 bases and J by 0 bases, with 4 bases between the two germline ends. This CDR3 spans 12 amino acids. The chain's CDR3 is CASSKANYGYTF. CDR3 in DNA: TGTGCCAGCAGTAAAGCTAACTATGGCTACACCTTC.

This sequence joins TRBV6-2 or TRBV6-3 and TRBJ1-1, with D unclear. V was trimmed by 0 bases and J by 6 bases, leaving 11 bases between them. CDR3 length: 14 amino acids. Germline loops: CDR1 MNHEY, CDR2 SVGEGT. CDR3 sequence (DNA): TGTGCCAGCAGTTACTCCCACACATGGGCTGAAGCTTTCTTT. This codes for CASSYSHTWAEAFF.

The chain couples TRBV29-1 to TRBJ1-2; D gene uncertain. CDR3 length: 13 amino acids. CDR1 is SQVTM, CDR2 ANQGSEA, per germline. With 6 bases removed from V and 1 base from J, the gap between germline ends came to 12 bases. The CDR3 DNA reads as TGCAGCGTGGTAAAGCGAATTAACTATGGCTACACCTTC. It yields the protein CSVVKRINYGYTF.

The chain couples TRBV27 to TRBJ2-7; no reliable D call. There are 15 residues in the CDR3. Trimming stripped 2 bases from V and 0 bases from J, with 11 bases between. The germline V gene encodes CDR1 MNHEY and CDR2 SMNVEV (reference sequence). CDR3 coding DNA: TGTGCCAGCAGTTTAATCGCGGTCTACTCCTACGAGCAGTACTTC. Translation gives CASSLIAVYSYEQYF.

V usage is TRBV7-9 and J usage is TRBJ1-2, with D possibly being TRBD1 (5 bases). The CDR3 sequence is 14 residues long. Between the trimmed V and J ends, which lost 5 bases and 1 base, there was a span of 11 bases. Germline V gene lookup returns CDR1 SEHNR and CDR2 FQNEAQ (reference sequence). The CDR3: CASSPRDYNYGYTF. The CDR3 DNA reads TGTGCCAGCAGCCCCCGGGACTATAACTATGGCTACACCTTC. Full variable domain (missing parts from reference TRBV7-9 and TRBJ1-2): DTGVSQNPRHKITKRGQNVTFRCDPISEHNRLYWYRQTLGQGPEFLTYFQNEAQLEKSRLLSDRFSAERPKGSFSTLEIQRTEQGDSAMYLCASSPRDYNYGYTFGSGTRLTVV.

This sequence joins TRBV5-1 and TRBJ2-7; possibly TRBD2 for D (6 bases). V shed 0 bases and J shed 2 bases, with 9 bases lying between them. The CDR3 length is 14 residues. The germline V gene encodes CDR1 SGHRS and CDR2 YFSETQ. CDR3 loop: CASSLELATYEQYF. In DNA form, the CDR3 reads TGCGCCAGCAGCTTGGAGCTAGCGACCTACGAGCAGTACTTC.

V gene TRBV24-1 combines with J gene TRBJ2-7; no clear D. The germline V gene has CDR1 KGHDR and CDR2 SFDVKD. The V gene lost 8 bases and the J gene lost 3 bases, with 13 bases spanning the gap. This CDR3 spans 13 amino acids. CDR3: CATIAHPIYEQYF. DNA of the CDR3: TGTGCCACCATAGCCCATCCAATCTACGAGCAGTACTTC.

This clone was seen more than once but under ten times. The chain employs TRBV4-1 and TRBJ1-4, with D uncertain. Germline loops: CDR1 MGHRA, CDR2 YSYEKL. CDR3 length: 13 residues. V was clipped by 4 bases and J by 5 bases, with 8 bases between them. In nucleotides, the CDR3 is TGCGCCAGCAGCCTACGTCTCAATGAAAAACTGTTTTTT. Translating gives CASSLRLNEKLFF.

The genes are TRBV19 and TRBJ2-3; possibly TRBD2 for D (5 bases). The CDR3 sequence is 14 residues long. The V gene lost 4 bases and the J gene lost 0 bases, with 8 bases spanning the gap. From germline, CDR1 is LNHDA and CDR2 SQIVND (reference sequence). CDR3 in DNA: TGTGCCAGTAGTACCCAGCGGAGCACAGATACGCAGTATTTT. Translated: CASSTQRSTDTQYF.

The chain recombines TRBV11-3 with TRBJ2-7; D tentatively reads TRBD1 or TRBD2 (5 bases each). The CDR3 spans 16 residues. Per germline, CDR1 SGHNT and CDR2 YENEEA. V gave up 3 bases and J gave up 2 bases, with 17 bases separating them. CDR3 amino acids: CASSFVPGTETYEQYF. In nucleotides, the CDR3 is TGTGCCAGCAGCTTTGTCCCCGGGACGGAGACCTACGAGCAGTACTTC.

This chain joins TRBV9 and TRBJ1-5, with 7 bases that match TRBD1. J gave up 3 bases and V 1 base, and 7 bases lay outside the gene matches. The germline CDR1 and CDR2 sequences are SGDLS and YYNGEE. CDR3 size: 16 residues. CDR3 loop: CASSVTGVGDNQPQHF. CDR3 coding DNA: TGTGCCAGCAGCGTAACAGGGGTGGGGGACAATCAGCCCCAGCATTTT.

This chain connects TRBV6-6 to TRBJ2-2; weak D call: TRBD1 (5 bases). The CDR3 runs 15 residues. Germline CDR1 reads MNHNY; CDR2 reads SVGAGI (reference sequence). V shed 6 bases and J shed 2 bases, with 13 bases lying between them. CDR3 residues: CASRLPDSNTGELFF. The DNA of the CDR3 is TGTGCCAGCAGATTACCCGACAGTAACACCGGGGAGCTGTTTTTT.

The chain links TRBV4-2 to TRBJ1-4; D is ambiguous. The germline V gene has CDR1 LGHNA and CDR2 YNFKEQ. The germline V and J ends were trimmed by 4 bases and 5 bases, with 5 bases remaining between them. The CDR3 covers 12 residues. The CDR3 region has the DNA TGTGCCAGCAGCCCCCGGAATGAAAAACTGTTTTTT. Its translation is CASSPRNEKLFF.

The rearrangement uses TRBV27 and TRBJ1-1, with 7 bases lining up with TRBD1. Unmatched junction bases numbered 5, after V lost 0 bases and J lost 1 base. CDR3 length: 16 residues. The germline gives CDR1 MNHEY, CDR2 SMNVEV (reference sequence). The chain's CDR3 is CASSLSYWDRNTEAFF. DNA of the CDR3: TGTGCCAGCAGTTTATCGTATTGGGACAGGAACACTGAAGCTTTCTTT.

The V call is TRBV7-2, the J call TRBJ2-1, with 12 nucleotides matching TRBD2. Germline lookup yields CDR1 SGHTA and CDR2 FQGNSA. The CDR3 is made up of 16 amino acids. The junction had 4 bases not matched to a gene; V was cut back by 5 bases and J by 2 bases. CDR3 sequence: CASSPPSGRAYNEQFF. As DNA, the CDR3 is TGTGCCAGCAGCCCCCCTAGCGGGAGGGCCTACAATGAGCAGTTCTTC.

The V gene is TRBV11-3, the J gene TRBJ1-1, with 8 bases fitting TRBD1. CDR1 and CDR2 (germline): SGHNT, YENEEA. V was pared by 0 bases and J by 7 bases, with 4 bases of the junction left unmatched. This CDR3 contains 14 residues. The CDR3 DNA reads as TGTGCCAGCAGCTTAGAGGACAGGGTAGATGAAGCTTTCTTT. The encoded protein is CASSLEDRVDEAFF.

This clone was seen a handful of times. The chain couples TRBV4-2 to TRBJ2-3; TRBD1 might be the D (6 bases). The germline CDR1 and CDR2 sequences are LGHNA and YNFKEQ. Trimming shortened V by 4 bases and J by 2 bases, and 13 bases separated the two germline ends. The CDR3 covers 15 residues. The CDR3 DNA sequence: TGTGCCAGCAGCCCTTCGACAGGACCCACAGATACGCAGTATTTT. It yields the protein CASSPSTGPTDTQYF.

The CDR3 loop reads CASSGTATGELFF. CDR3 coding DNA: TGTGCCAGCAGTGGGACAGCCACCGGGGAGCTGTTTTTT. V and J are TRBV6-4 and TRBJ2-2, with D possibly matching TRBD1 (6 bases). This CDR3 has 13 amino acids. V shed 4 bases and J shed 4 bases, with 7 bases lying between them. Germline assignment: CDR1 MRHNA and CDR2 SNTAGT.

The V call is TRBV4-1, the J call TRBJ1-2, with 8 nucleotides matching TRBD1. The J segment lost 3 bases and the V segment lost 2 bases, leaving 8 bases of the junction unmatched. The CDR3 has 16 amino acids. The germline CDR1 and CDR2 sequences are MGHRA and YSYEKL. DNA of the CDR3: TGCGCCAGCAGCCAACCCCGGACAGGGCGCGACTATGGCTACACCTTC. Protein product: CASSQPRTGRDYGYTF.

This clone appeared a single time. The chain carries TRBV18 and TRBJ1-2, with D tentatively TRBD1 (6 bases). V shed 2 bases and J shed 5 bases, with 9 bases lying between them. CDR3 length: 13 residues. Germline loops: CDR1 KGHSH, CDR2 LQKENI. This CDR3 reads CASSPGGLYGYTF. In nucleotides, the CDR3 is TGTGCCAGCTCACCAGGGGGCTTGTATGGCTACACCTTC.